This T cell receptor beta chain was recovered during a study of T-cell reconstitution after alpha-beta-depleted transplantation in children listed by TCRdb under 2016. About the investigation overall: T-cell immune reconstitution after TCRalphabeta/CD19-depleted allogeneic hematopoietic cell transplantation in children was quantitatively tracked in the study by means of TCR repertoire profiling. On the study overall, not on this receptor specifically: About two months after transplant, the apparently early recovery of alphabetaT-cell counts reportedly depended on just several hundred clones that had expanded rapidly and came from non-depleted graft cells. In some patients, the high TCRbeta diversity seen at day 60 was put down to recipient T cells and intrathymic progenitors that had survived conditioning. Hyperexpanded clone frequencies declined over subsequent months; after one year, T-cell counts and TCRbeta diversity were mostly attributed to newly produced T cells.

The treatment or condition label on this specimen signifies: allogeneic hematopoietic cell transplantation with graft depleted of TCRalphabeta T cells and CD19 B cells. TCRalphabeta/CD19-depleted allogeneic hematopoietic cell grafts were given to the transplant recipients, all of whom were children. This clonotype was detected once. Its antigen is currently not known. Compared with germline, one end of the junction differs, possibly owing to a read error. Looking up the germline V gene (reference sequence) yields CDR1 DFQATT and CDR2 SNEGSKA. The CDR3, from cysteine to phenylalanine, totals 17 residues. This entry keeps only the CDR3 DNA: 51 bases, framed from base 1. Library generation was performed with PCR. Sequencing was carried out with an Illumina HiSeq 2500. TCR libraries were prepared with molecular barcoding, using unique molecular identifiers to normalize TCRbeta repertoire quantification. TCRdb passed the public sequencing reads through fastp at Q25 and MiXCR, retaining productive beta sequences. Identical CDR3 proteins give one entry, which carries the most common genes and DNA. The sample data list 600,000 to 700,000 distinct CDR3 sequences, and around 12% of these were observed just once. The ten largest clones capture 0.79% of the sample.

Material: PBMCs, obtained before TCRalphabeta/CD19-depleted stem cell transplant. The source of this sequence is a girl aged 2 to 10 with congenital amegakaryocytic thrombocytopenia, due to receive a stem cell transplant. The rearranged chain carries TRBV20-1 and TRBJ1-5; a weak D assignment points to TRBD1 (6 bases agree). The nucleotide sequence is given as TGCTGTGCTAGAGCGCTCCAGGGGCTATATAGCAATCAGCCCCAGCATTTT. It translates to CCARALQGLYSNQPQHF.